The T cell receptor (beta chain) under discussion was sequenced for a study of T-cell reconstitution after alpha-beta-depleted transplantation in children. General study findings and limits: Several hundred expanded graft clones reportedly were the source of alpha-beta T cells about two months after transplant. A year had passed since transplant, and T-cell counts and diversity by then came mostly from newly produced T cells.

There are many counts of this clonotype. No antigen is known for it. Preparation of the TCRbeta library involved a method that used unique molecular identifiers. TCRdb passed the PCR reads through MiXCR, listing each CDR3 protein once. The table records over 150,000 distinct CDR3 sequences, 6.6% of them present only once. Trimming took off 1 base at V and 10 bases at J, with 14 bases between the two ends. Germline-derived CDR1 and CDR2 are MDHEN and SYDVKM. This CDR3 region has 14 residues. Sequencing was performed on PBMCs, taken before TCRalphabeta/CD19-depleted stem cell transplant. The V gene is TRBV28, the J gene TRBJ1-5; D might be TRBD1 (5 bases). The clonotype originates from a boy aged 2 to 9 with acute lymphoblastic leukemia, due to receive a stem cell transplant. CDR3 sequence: CASSLLGESPPQHF. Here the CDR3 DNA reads TGTGCCAGCAGTTTATTGGGGGAGTCCCCACCCCAGCATTTT. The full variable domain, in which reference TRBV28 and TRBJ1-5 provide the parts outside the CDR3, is DVKVTQSSRYLVKRTGEKVFLECVQDMDHENMFWYRQDPGLGLRLIYFSYDVKMKEKGDIPEGYSVSREKKERFSLILESASTNQTSMYLCASSLLGESPPQHFGDGTRLSIL.